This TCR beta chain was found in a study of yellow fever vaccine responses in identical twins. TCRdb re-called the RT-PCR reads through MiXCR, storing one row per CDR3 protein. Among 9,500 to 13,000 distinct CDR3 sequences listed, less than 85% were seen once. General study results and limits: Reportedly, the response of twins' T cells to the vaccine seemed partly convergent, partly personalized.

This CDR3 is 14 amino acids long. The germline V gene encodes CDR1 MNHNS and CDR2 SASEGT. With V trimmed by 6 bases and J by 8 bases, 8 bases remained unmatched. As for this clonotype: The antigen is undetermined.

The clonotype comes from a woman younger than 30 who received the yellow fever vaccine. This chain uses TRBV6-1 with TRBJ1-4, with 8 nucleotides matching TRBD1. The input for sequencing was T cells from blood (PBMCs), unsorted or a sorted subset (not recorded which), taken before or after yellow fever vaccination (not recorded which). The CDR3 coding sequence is TGTGCCAGCAGAACCGCAGGGGGCTACGAAAAACTGTTTTTT. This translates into CASRTAGGYEKLFF.